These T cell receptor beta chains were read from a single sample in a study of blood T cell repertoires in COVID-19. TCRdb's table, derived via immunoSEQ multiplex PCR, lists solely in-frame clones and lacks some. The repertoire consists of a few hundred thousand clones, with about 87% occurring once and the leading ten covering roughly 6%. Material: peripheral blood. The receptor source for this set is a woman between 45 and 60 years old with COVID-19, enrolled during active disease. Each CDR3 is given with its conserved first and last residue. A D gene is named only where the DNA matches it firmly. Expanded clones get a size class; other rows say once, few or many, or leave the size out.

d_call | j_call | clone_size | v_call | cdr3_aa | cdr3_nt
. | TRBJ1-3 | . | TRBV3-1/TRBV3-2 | CASSQGVLRGLNTIYF | TGTGCCAGCAGCCAAGGGGTGTTGAGGGGACTAAACACCATATATTTT
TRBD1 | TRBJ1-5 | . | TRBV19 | CASADRGRIQPQHF | TGTGCCAGTGCCGACAGGGGGCGGATTCAGCCCCAGCATTTT
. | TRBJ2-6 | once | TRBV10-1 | CASSETNGANVLTF | TGCGCCAGCAGTGAGACTAACGGGGCCAACGTCCTGACTTTC
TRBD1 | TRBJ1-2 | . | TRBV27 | CASSLLGQGYGYTF | TGTGCCAGCAGTTTATTGGGACAGGGCTATGGCTACACCTTC
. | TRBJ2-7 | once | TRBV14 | CASTPPRGNSYEQYF | TGTGCCAGCACCCCTCCAAGGGGAAACTCCTACGAGCAGTACTTC
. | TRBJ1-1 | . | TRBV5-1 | CASSLAGGPAEAFF | TGCGCCAGCAGCTTGGCCGGTGGGCCCGCTGAAGCTTTCTTT
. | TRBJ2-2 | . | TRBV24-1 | CATGDRPTGELFF | TGTGCCACGGGCGACAGACCCACCGGGGAGCTGTTTTTT
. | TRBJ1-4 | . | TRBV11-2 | CASSKRRGNEKLFF | TGTGCCAGCAGCAAACGCCGAGGGAATGAAAAACTGTTTTTT
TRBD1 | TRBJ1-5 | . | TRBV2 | CASRAGQGGRRPQHF | TGTGCCAGCAGGGCGGGACAGGGGGGCCGGAGGCCCCAGCATTTT
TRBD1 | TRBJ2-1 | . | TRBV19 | CASTRSTAGGRNEQFF | TGTGCCAGTACCCGTAGCACGGCAGGGGGTAGGAATGAGCAGTTCTTC
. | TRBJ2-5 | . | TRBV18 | CASSPGGQGIKETQYF | TGTGCCAGCTCACCTGGTGGTCAGGGGATCAAAGAGACCCAGTACTTC
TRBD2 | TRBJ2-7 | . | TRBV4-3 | CASSQASGAPYEQYF | TGCGCCAGCAGCCAAGCTAGCGGGGCCCCCTACGAGCAGTACTTC
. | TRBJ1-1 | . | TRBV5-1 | CASSPFDNGHTEAFF | TGCGCCAGCAGCCCCTTTGACAATGGGCACACTGAAGCTTTCTTT
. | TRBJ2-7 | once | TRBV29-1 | CSVIRGAEQYF | TGCAGCGTTATTAGGGGCGCCGAGCAGTACTTC
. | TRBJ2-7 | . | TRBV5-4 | CAMSHGGSSYEQYF | TGTGCCATGTCACATGGCGGATCCTCCTACGAGCAGTACTTC
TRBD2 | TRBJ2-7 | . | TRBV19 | CASSLGTSGTPPEQYF | TGTGCCAGTAGTCTCGGGACTAGCGGGACCCCTCCGGAGCAGTACTTC
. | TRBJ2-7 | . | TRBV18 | CASSSWEQGGYEQYF | TGTGCCAGCTCGTCCTGGGAACAGGGAGGGTACGAGCAGTACTTC
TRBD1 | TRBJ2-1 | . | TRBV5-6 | CASSLEGQGYNEQFF | TGTGCCAGCAGCTTGGAGGGACAGGGCTACAATGAGCAGTTCTTC
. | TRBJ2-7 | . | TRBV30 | CAWSVTRNCYEQYF | TGTGCCTGGAGTGTGACTAGAAATTGCTACGAGCAGTACTTC
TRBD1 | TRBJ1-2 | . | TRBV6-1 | CASSETGAGYTF | TGTGCCAGCAGTGAAACAGGGGCTGGCTACACCTTC
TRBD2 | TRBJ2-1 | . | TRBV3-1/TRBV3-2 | CASSLGLAGGRSSYNEQFF | TGTGCCAGCAGCCTCGGACTAGCGGGAGGGCGGAGCTCCTACAATGAGCAGTTCTTC
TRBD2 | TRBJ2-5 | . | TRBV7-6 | CASSQSGTSGKETQYF | TGTGCCAGCAGCCAATCCGGGACTAGCGGGAAAGAGACCCAGTACTTC
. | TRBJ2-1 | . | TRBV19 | CASSNSGNEQFF | TGTGCCAGTAGTAATAGCGGCAATGAGCAGTTCTTC
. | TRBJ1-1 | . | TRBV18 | CASSPRQQVNTEAFF | TGTGCCAGCTCACCGAGACAGCAAGTGAACACTGAAGCTTTCTTT
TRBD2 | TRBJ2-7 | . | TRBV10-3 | CAISEVTSGSYEQYF | TGTGCCATCAGTGAGGTGACTAGCGGGAGCTACGAGCAGTACTTC
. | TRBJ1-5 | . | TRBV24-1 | CATSEHRELQPQHF | TGTGCCACCAGTGAGCACAGGGAACTTCAGCCCCAGCATTTT
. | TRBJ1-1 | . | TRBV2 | CASSEERPLTEAFF | TGTGCCAGCAGTGAAGAGCGACCCCTCACTGAAGCTTTCTTT
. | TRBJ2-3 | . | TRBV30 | CAWSVNRGTDTQYF | TGTGCCTGGAGTGTAAACCGCGGCACAGATACGCAGTATTTT
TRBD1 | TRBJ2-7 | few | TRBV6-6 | CASSPGQAHLYEQYF | TGTGCCAGCAGTCCGGGACAGGCTCACCTGTACGAGCAGTACTTC
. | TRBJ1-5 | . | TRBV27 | CASSLSRVSQPQHF | TGTGCCAGCAGTTTATCGCGGGTATCTCAGCCCCAGCATTTT
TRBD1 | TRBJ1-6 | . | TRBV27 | CASSLAPYLDRGKENSPLHF | TGTGCCAGCAGTTTAGCGCCCTACCTCGACAGGGGAAAGGAGAATTCACCCCTCCACTTT
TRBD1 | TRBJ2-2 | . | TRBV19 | CATQTGGAGELFF | TGTGCCACGCAGACAGGGGGTGCCGGGGAGCTGTTTTTT
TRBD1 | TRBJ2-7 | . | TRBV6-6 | CASSTLSQGAYEQYF | TGTGCCAGCAGTACCCTCTCCCAGGGGGCCTACGAGCAGTACTTC
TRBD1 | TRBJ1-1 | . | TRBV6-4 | CASRGNDREGMKAFF | TGTGCCAGCAGGGGGAACGACAGGGAAGGTATGAAAGCTTTCTTT
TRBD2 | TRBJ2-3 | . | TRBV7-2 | CASSPGGSGERAQYF | TGTGCCAGCAGCCCAGGAGGGAGCGGGGAGAGGGCGCAGTATTTT
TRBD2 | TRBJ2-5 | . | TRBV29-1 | CSVLARLAGGWETQYF | TGCAGCGTCCTCGCCCGACTAGCGGGAGGGTGGGAGACCCAGTACTTC
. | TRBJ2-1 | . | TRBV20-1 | CSASGDKEQFF | TGCAGTGCTAGTGGTGACAAGGAGCAGTTCTTC
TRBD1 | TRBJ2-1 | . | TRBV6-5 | CASSTRQGEFF | TGTGCCAGCAGTACCAGACAGGGAGAGTTCTTC
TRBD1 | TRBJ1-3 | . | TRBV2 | CASRGQGVISGNTIYF | TGTGCCAGCAGGGGACAGGGGGTGATCTCTGGAAACACCATATATTTT
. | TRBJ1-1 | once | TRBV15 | CATSRGRSATYRNTEAFF | TGTGCCACCAGCAGAGGAAGAAGCGCAACCTACCGAAACACTGAAGCTTTCTTT